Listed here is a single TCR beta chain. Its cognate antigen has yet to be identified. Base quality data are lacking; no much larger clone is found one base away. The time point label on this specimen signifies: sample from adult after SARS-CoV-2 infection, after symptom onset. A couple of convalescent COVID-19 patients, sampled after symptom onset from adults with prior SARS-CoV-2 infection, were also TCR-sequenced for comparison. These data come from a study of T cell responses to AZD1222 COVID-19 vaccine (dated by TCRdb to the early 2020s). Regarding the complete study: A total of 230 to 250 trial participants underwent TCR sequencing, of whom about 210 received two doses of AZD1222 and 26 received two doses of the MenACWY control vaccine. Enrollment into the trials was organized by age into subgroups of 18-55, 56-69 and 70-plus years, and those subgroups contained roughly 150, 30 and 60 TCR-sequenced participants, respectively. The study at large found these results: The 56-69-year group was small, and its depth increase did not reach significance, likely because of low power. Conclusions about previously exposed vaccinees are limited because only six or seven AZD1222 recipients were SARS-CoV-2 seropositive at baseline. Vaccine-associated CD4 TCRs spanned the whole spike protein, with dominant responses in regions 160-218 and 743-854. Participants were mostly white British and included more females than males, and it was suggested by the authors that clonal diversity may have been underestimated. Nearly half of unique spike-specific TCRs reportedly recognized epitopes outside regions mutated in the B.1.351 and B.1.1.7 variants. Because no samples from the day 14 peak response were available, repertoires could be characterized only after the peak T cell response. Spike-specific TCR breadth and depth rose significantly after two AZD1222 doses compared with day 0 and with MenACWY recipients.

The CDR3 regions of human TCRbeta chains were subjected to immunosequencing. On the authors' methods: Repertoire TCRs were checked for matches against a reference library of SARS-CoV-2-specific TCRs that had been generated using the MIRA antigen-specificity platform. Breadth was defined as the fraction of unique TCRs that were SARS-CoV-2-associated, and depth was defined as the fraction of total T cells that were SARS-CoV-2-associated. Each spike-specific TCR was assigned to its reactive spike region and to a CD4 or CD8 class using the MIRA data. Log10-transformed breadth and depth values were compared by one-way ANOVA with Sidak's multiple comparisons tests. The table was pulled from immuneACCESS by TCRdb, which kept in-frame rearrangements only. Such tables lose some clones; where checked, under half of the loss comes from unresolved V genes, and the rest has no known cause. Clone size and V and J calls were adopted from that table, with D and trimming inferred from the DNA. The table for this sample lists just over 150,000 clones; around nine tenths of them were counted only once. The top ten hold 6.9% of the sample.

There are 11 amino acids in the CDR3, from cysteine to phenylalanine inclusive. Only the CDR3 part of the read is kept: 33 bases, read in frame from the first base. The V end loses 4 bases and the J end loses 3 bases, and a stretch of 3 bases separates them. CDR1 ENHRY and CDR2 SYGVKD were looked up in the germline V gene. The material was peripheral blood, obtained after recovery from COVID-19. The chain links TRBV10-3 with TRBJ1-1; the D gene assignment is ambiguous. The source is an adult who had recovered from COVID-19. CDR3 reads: CAISAHTEAFF. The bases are TGTGCCATCAGTGCTCACACTGAAGCTTTCTTT.